This T cell receptor (beta chain) was profiled in a study of vaccination effects on CD4 cells after COVID-19. Overall study context: Following the second dose by a median of 72 days, the post-vaccine samples were obtained.

On this clone itself: Its specificity is not known.

ViraFEST expansion of antigen-specific CD4+ T cells with viral peptide pools preceded sequencing. When ten to eleven days of culture had elapsed, CD4+ T cells were isolated. Participants received two doses of either the BNT162b2 or mRNA-1273 vaccine. General observations from the study: There was only 1 of 255 vaccine-induced clones in healthy vaccinees that cross-reacted with common cold coronaviruses.

The method was immunoSEQ multiplex PCR; TCRdb's version includes in-frame clones alone and lacks a portion of them. The sample lists about 28,000 clones; about 70% were seen once. The sequenced sample was CD4+ T cells from PBMCs cultured with HCoV-NL63 spike peptides, obtained after COVID-19 vaccination. The origin of this receptor is a human donor who received a COVID-19 vaccine.

CDR3 region: CASSSTGTERPEQYF. CDR3 in DNA: TGTGCCAGCAGCTCGACAGGGACGGAACGACCCGAGCAGTACTTC. V and J are TRBV11-2 and TRBJ2-7; TRBD1 matches 7 bases. This CDR3 has 15 amino acids. Losses at the gene ends were 4 bases for V and 6 bases for J; bases not matched to a gene: 12. CDR1 and CDR2 (germline): SGHAT, FQNNGV.